These T cell receptor beta chains were read from a single sample in a study of T cell responses to AZD1222 COVID-19 vaccine. Libraries were prepared by immunoSEQ multiplex PCR; TCRdb keeps only in-frame clonotypes and omits some of them. This table holds about 180,000 clones, 80% to 95% found once. Sequencing used peripheral blood, obtained 28 days after the second AZD1222 dose. Receptors were obtained from an adult who received the AZD1222 COVID-19 vaccine. Each CDR3 is given with its conserved first and last residue. A D gene is named only where the DNA matches it firmly. Clone size appears in some rows only: once, few, many, or a class for an expanded clone.

D	size	V	J	DNA	CDR3
-	-	TRBV28	TRBJ1-6	TGTGCCAGCAGTCCACCGCCTGATGGCAGCTTTAATTCACCCCTCCACTTT	CASSPPPDGSFNSPLHF
-	-	TRBV24-1	TRBJ2-7	TGTGCCACCAATGAGGGCGACTCGAACACCTACGAGCAGTACTTC	CATNEGDSNTYEQYF
-	few	TRBV6-5	TRBJ1-5	TGTGCCAGCAGCGCAGGGATTAGCAATCAGCCCCAGCATTTT	CASSAGISNQPQHF
-	-	TRBV6-6	TRBJ1-4	TGTGCCAGCAGTTATACTAATGAAAAACTGTTTTTT	CASSYTNEKLFF
TRBD1	-	TRBV7-9	TRBJ2-1	TGTGCCAGCAGCTATGGACAGGGGGTTTCCTACAATGAGCAGTTCTTC	CASSYGQGVSYNEQFF
-	-	TRBV5-1	TRBJ2-1	TGCGCCAGCAGCACCGGACTACGGGAGCAGTTCTTC	CASSTGLREQFF
-	-	TRBV29-1	TRBJ2-7	TGCAGCGTTGTAGTACAGTCGGAGCAGTACTTC	CSVVVQSEQYF
-	-	TRBV25-1	TRBJ1-4	TGTGCCAGCAGTGAATCTGGCAGGGAAGGGAGAAAACTGTTTTTT	CASSESGREGRKLFF
-	-	TRBV19	TRBJ2-7	TGTGCCACCCGAAAGGGGCCGTCCTACGAGCAGTACTTC	CATRKGPSYEQYF
TRBD1	-	TRBV4-1	TRBJ1-4	TGCGCCAGCAGCCAGGGACAGGGAACGGAAAAACTGTTTTTT	CASSQGQGTEKLFF
TRBD1	-	TRBV18	TRBJ2-6	TGTGCCAGCTCACCGACAGGGGCTGGGGCCAACGTCCTGACTTTC	CASSPTGAGANVLTF
-	-	TRBV28	TRBJ2-7	TGTGCCAGCAGTACCGGACAGCCAACCTACGAGCAGTACTTC	CASSTGQPTYEQYF
-	-	TRBV7-9	TRBJ2-7	TGTGCCAGCAGCTTAGGCCACAAAGCCTACGAGCAGTACTTC	CASSLGHKAYEQYF
TRBD1	-	TRBV10-3	TRBJ1-1	TGTGCCATCAGGCCCGGGGGACAGGGGTTAGCTGAAGCTTTCTTT	CAIRPGGQGLAEAFF
-	-	TRBV18	TRBJ1-1	TGTGCCAGCTCACCACTGGGCTCTCAGAACACTGAAGCTTTCTTT	CASSPLGSQNTEAFF
-	-	TRBV28	TRBJ1-2	TGTGCCAGCAGTCCCCCTCTGGGGTCGTTTGGCTACACCTTC	CASSPPLGSFGYTF
-	-	TRBV7-2	TRBJ1-2	TGTGCCAGCAGCTGGGCCCCAGGGAACTATGGCTACACCTTC	CASSWAPGNYGYTF
-	-	TRBV1	TRBJ2-1	TGCACCAGCAGCCGGCATACTGGAAGCTCCTACAATGAGCAGTTCTTC	CTSSRHTGSSYNEQFF
-	-	TRBV11-2	TRBJ1-1	TGTGCCAGCAGCTTAGATTTTCGGCGGAGTGAAGCTTTCTTT	CASSLDFRRSEAFF
-	-	TRBV7-9	TRBJ1-2	TGTGCCAGCAGCCCTACGACAGCTTTTGGCTACACCTTC	CASSPTTAFGYTF
-	-	TRBV21-1	TRBJ1-5	TGTGCCAGCAGCAAAGTCGGCGACAGCAAGCGGGGGAATCAGCCCCAGCATTTT	CASSKVGDSKRGNQPQHF
TRBD2	once	TRBV7-9	TRBJ2-1	TGTGCCAGCAGCCCGGGACTAGCGGGAGTTGAGCAGTTCTTC	CASSPGLAGVEQFF
-	-	TRBV4-1	TRBJ1-6	TGCGCCAGCAGCCAACAGCTCCGGGGGGGTTCACCCCTCCACTTT	CASSQQLRGGSPLHF
-	-	TRBV11-2	TRBJ2-3	TGTGCCAGCAGGTCGGCAGATACGCAGTATTTT	CASRSADTQYF
TRBD2	-	TRBV4-1	TRBJ2-1	TGCGCCAGCAGCCAGGCCGAGCGGGGGGGCCGGGGTGAGCAGTTCTTC	CASSQAERGGRGEQFF
TRBD1	once	TRBV30	TRBJ1-5	TGTGCCTGGGGGACAGGGGGGGATCAGCCCCAGCATTTT	CAWGTGGDQPQHF
-	once	TRBV5-4	TRBJ1-1	TGTGCCAGCAGCCTGGGGGGGCACTTGAACACTGAAGCTTTCTTT	CASSLGGHLNTEAFF
-	-	TRBV21-1	TRBJ2-7	TGTGCCAGCAGCGCCCCCTACGAGCAGTACTTC	CASSAPYEQYF
-	-	TRBV7-2	TRBJ1-2	TGTGCCAGCAGCCCCGGCCCTGTTAGGGGCTACACCTTC	CASSPGPVRGYTF
TRBD2	once	TRBV10-3	TRBJ2-1	TGTGCCATCACCCAGGGACTAGCTTCCTACAATGAGCAGTTCTTC	CAITQGLASYNEQFF
-	once	TRBV28	TRBJ2-6	TGTGCCAGCAGTTTGGCGGGGGCCAACGTCCTGACTTTC	CASSLAGANVLTF
-	-	TRBV3-1/TRBV3-2	TRBJ2-7	TGTGCCAGCAGTTTGAACTACGAGCAGTACTTC	CASSLNYEQYF
TRBD1	-	TRBV5-8	TRBJ1-1	TGTGCCAGCAGCGGGGGAGACAGGGGAGCTTTCTTT	CASSGGDRGAFF